This TCR beta chain was retrieved from a study of CD8 T cells in ankylosing spondylitis. Trimming removed 2 bases at V and 5 bases at J, with 11 bases between. The CDR3 consists of 14 residues. Regarding the study as a whole: The authors found the disease-linked clones to be CD8+ and relatively rare in peripheral blood. Seemingly characteristic of ankylosing spondylitis blood was a TCR beta motif consisting of about 8 highly homologous variants. Existing reports had already noted some motif variants in reactive arthritis synovial fluid and blood. There was reportedly significant enrichment of clones that were disease-linked in matched ankylosing spondylitis synovial fluid.

At least ten counts were recorded for this clonotype. The target antigen is unknown. TCRdb used MiXCR to reprocess the 5' RACE reads, holding one entry per CDR3 protein. The sample lists about 800,000 distinct CDR3 sequences; around 11% were seen once. The receptor was derived from a male donor with ankylosing spondylitis. Sequencing was carried out using blood, either unsorted or a sorted T cell fraction (not recorded which). The chain uses TRBV12-3 or TRBV12-4 and TRBJ2-3; the D is unclear. For the CDR3, the DNA is TGTGCCAGCAGTTTAATCCCTCAGAGAGATACGCAGTATTTT. As protein: CASSLIPQRDTQYF.